The 21 T cell receptor beta chains below all came from one sample that was sequenced in a study of blood T cell repertoires in COVID-19. Profiled with immunoSEQ multiplex PCR; TCRdb holds only in-frame clones, not every one. The sample includes a few hundred thousand clones, more than 70% of them seen just once. Sequencing input: PBMCs or T cells enriched from blood (not recorded which). The receptors here all came from a woman in her sixties in a cohort exposed to, infected with or recovered from COVID-19 (not recorded which).

V and J are TRBV7-3 and TRBJ2-2; 14 positions match TRBD2. CDR3 length equals 17 residues. V trimming: 5 bases; J trimming: 7 bases; junction bases outside the gene matches: 9. Per germline, CDR1 SGHTA and CDR2 FQGTGA. The CDR3 DNA follows: TGTGCCAGCAGCCCAACCGGGACTAGCGGGAGAAACGGGGAGCTGTTTTTT. It translates to CASSPTGTSGRNGELFF.

The chain employs TRBV19 and TRBJ2-2; 11 bases fit TRBD2. This CDR3 comprises 21 residues. The junction had 20 bases not matched to a gene; V was cut back by 5 bases and J by 3 bases. Germline lookup yields CDR1 LNHDA and CDR2 SQIVND (reference sequence). CDR3 region: CASSPIPLIAGGARDTGELFF. Written as DNA, the CDR3 is TGTGCCAGTAGTCCCATTCCTCTAATAGCGGGAGGGGCTCGGGACACCGGGGAGCTGTTTTTT.

This clone was seen a handful of times. The chain couples TRBV30 to TRBJ2-7, with a weak D call TRBD2 (5 bases). The CDR3 is 12 amino acids. Per the germline V gene, CDR1 is GTSNPN and CDR2 is SVGIG (reference sequence). With 3 bases removed from V and 0 bases from J, the gap between germline ends came to 6 bases. The DNA of the CDR3 is TGTGCCTGGAGAGGGAGCTCCTACGAGCAGTACTTC. Its translation: CAWRGSSYEQYF.

This chain uses TRBV27 with TRBJ2-1; D is unresolved. In germline, CDR1 is MNHEY, CDR2 SMNVEV (reference sequence). V dropped 3 bases and J dropped 0 bases, with 6 bases sitting between them. The CDR3 totals 14 residues. For the CDR3, the DNA is TGTGCCAGCAGTTTTACCAGCTCCTACAATGAGCAGTTCTTC. It yields the protein CASSFTSSYNEQFF.

The chain uses TRBV28 and TRBJ2-3; 9 nucleotides align to TRBD1. V shed 8 bases, J shed 3 bases, and the junction held 9 bases outside the gene matches. Germline-derived CDR1 and CDR2 are MDHEN and SYDVKM. This CDR3 contains 15 residues. CDR3 in DNA: TGTGCCAGCCTTACACAGGGGGCTCGGACAGATACGCAGTATTTT. Protein product: CASLTQGARTDTQYF.

This CDR3 is CASSPNLGATNEKLFF. The CDR3 nucleotides are TGTGCCAGCTCACCCAACCTAGGAGCAACTAATGAAAAACTGTTTTTT. The J gene is TRBJ1-4, the V gene TRBV18; no clear D. Trimming cost V 3 bases and J 0 bases, with 11 bases left between them. Germline V gene data show CDR1 as KGHSH and CDR2 as LQKENI. The CDR3 loop spans 16 amino acids.

V gene TRBV6-4 combines with J gene TRBJ2-1, with 9 bases identical to TRBD1. The V gene's germline CDR1 is MRHNA and CDR2 SNTAGT. V lost 6 bases to trimming and J lost 6 bases; unmatched junction nucleotides: 9. This CDR3 spans 15 amino acids. CDR3 sequence reads: CASRVRQGGGNEQFF. In DNA, the CDR3 is TGTGCCAGCAGAGTGCGACAGGGGGGAGGCAATGAGCAGTTCTTC.

V gene TRBV7-9 combines with J gene TRBJ2-1, with 10 nucleotides matching TRBD2. CDR1 is SEHNR, CDR2 FQNEAQ, per germline (reference sequence). This CDR3 is built from 15 residues. J gave up 7 bases and V 8 bases, and 11 bases lay outside the gene matches. The CDR3 is CASFLLAGILNEQFF. CDR3 bases: TGTGCCAGCTTCCTACTAGCGGGAATCTTAAATGAGCAGTTCTTC.

The chain combines TRBV27 with TRBJ2-2; D is unresolved. This CDR3 contains 16 residues. In germline, CDR1 is MNHEY, CDR2 SMNVEV (reference sequence). V gave up 6 bases and J gave up 2 bases, with 16 bases separating them. The CDR3 loop reads CASSPTILDNTGELFF. DNA of the CDR3: TGTGCCAGCAGCCCTACTATCCTTGATAACACCGGGGAGCTGTTTTTT.

This chain uses TRBV21-1 with TRBJ1-5; no DNA check was done on the table's D call, TRBD1. TRBV21-1 is an annotated pseudogene. The CDR3 runs to 14 residues. As DNA, the CDR3 is TGTGCCAGCGATTTAGGGGGTACGGATCAGCCCCAGCATTTT. Amino acids: CASDLGGTDQPQHF.

The J gene is TRBJ2-7, the V gene TRBV4-3; TRBD1 aligns across 9 bases. J was trimmed by 2 bases and V by 4 bases; bases with no gene match: 0. The CDR3 runs to 13 residues. CDR1 and CDR2 from the germline V gene are LGHNA and YSLEER. The CDR3 protein is CASSRDRAYEQYF. For the CDR3, the DNA is TGCGCCAGCAGCCGGGACAGGGCCTACGAGCAGTACTTC.

The rearrangement joins TRBV6-5 to TRBJ1-1; D is undetermined. The CDR3 contains 13 residues. Germline V gene data show CDR1 as MNHEY and CDR2 as SVGAGI. V was shortened by 8 bases and J by 6 bases, with 16 bases between the two germline ends. CDR3 DNA sequence: TGTGCCAGCTCCAGAACTTGGGAGGCTGAAGCTTTCTTT. It yields the protein CASSRTWEAEAFF.

This rearrangement joins TRBV4-1 to TRBJ2-7; D may be TRBD2 (5 bases). The CDR3 sequence is 16 residues long. Deletions cut 3 bases from V and 3 bases from J, with 18 bases between. Germline V CDR1 and CDR2: MGHRA, YSYEKL. Written as DNA, the CDR3 is TGCGCCAGCAGCCAGCTCCTCGAGGGAGCGATCTACGAGCAGTACTTC. Residues: CASSQLLEGAIYEQYF.

In its sample, this clone was seen a few times. V usage is TRBV11-2 and J usage is TRBJ1-2; D might be TRBD1 (6 bases). Germline CDR1 is SGHAT and CDR2 is FQNNGV. Trimming took 4 bases from V and 1 from J, leaving 19 bases between them. The CDR3 contains 17 residues. The CDR3 is CASSSLNTNRDNYGYTF. The CDR3 nucleotides read TGTGCCAGCAGCTCCCTAAACACTAACAGGGATAACTATGGCTACACCTTC.

The chain has TRBV19 and TRBJ1-5, with D maybe TRBD1 (5 bases). V lost 6 bases and J 4 bases, leaving 13 bases between the germline ends. Germline values: CDR1 LNHDA, CDR2 SQIVND (reference sequence). The length of the CDR3 is 14 residues. The CDR3 bases are TGTGCCAGTAGCGCTGGACAACCTAATCAGCCCCAGCATTTT. Translation: CASSAGQPNQPQHF.

This clone was seen a few times. The chain carries TRBV4-2 and TRBJ2-6; D is perhaps TRBD1 (6 bases). Trimming cost V 0 bases and J 2 bases, with 11 bases left between them. This CDR3 is 17 amino acids long. CDR1 and CDR2 from the germline V gene are LGHNA and YNFKEQ. DNA for the CDR3: TGTGCCAGCAGCCAAGATATAGGGGGAGCTGGGGCCAACGTCCTGACTTTC. This codes for CASSQDIGGAGANVLTF.

The chain joins TRBV18 to TRBJ1-4; TRBD1 aligns across 11 bases. V dropped 3 bases and J dropped 7; count of bases not matched to a gene: 1. Germline CDR1 is KGHSH and CDR2 is LQKENI. The CDR3 contains 14 residues. CDR3 in amino acids: CASSPGQGAEKLFF. The DNA for the CDR3 is TGTGCCAGCTCACCCGGACAGGGGGCTGAAAAACTGTTTTTT.

The chain joins TRBV29-1 to TRBJ2-3; 7 bases are shared with TRBD1. The germline gives CDR1 SQVTM, CDR2 ANQGSEA. V lost 7 bases, J lost 2 bases, and 6 bases stayed unmatched. This CDR3 comprises 13 residues. CDR3 protein: CSADRDSTDTQYF. The DNA for the CDR3 is TGCAGCGCCGACAGGGATTCCACAGATACGCAGTATTTT.

This clone was observed a few times. The chain uses TRBV4-1 and TRBJ2-3; TRBD2 agrees at 8 bases. The trim removed 4 bases at V and 5 bases at J, leaving 14 bases unmatched. Germline values: CDR1 MGHRA, CDR2 YSYEKL. The CDR3 covers 17 residues. The DNA of the CDR3 is TGCGCCAGCAGCCCCGGAATTGGCGGGAGGAGAGGAGATACGCAGTATTTT. It codes for CASSPGIGGRRGDTQYF.

CDR3 nucleotide sequence: TGCGCCAGCAGCTTTGGGACAGGGGGCGATACGCAGTATTTT. Residues: CASSFGTGGDTQYF. The chain is built from TRBV5-1 and TRBJ2-3; 12 bases agree with TRBD1. The germline CDR1 and CDR2 sequences are SGHRS and YFSETQ. V was pared by 2 bases and J by 6 bases, with 1 base of the junction left unmatched. The CDR3 extends over 14 amino acids.

The chain recombines TRBV24-1 with TRBJ2-7; 9 bases agree with TRBD1. The CDR3 is 16 amino acids. V was pared by 4 bases and J by 2 bases, with 8 bases of the junction left unmatched. CDR1 and CDR2 (germline): KGHDR, SFDVKD. CDR3 DNA: TGTGCCACCAGTGAGACCGGGACAGGGTTCCCCTACGAGCAGTACTTC. Protein sequence: CATSETGTGFPYEQYF.